These T cell receptor beta chains were read from a single sample in a study of identical twins. MiXCR, run by TCRdb on the 5' RACE reads, gives a single entry per CDR3 protein. The sample includes 350,000 to 600,000 distinct CDR3 sequences, approximately 15% seen only once; the top ten take over 0.5%. The data also belong to a second study, concerning yellow fever vaccine responses in identical twins.

Sequencing was performed on CD4+ T cells sorted from blood. Receptors originate from a woman between 18 and 29 years old in good health. Each CDR3 is given with its conserved first and last residue. The D gene is left open where the match is weak. Expanded clones are given a class, and other clones once, few, many or no size at all.

V	size	J	D	CDR3	DNA
TRBV9	.	TRBJ2-1	TRBD2	CACSVALAGVVYNEQFF	TGTGCCTGCAGCGTAGCCCTAGCGGGAGTAGTTTACAATGAGCAGTTCTTC
TRBV29-1	few	TRBJ2-4	.	CSVAGQGGSGGGLGNIQYF	TGCAGCGTTGCCGGACAGGGCGGATCGGGCGGGGGCTTGGGAAACATTCAGTACTTC
TRBV6-1	.	TRBJ2-3	TRBD1	CASRARQGASDTQYF	TGTGCCAGCAGGGCTCGACAGGGGGCAAGTGATACGCAGTATTTT
TRBV15	few	TRBJ2-5	.	CATSRDLGLANRGETQYF	TGTGCCACCAGCAGAGATCTTGGGCTAGCGAATAGGGGAGAGACCCAGTACTTC
TRBV7-9	.	TRBJ2-1	.	CASSYTDNEQFF	TGTGCCAGCAGCTACACTGACAATGAGCAGTTCTTC
TRBV20-1	.	TRBJ2-7	TRBD1	CSALDRGQAYEQYF	TGCAGTGCTCTGGACAGGGGGCAGGCCTACGAGCAGTACTTC
TRBV7-2	many	TRBJ2-1	.	CASTQGAGGKFF	TGTGCCAGCACCCAAGGGGCAGGGGGGAAGTTCTTC
TRBV15	many	TRBJ2-3	TRBD2	CATSRDSLAGGTDTQYF	TGTGCCACCAGCAGAGATTCATTAGCGGGGGGCACAGATACGCAGTATTTT
TRBV27	many	TRBJ1-1	TRBD1	CASSDREGEAFF	TGTGCCAGCAGTGACAGGGAAGGTGAAGCTTTCTTT
TRBV10-3	.	TRBJ2-7	.	CAISESGLNYEQYF	TGTGCCATCAGTGAGTCGGGTCTAAATTACGAGCAGTACTTC
TRBV29-1	few	TRBJ1-1	TRBD1	CSVEETGLFTEAFF	TGCAGCGTGGAGGAGACAGGGTTGTTCACTGAAGCTTTCTTT
TRBV12-3/TRBV12-4	few	TRBJ2-7	TRBD1	CASSFLDRDYEQYF	TGTGCCAGCAGTTTCTTGGACAGGGATTACGAGCAGTACTTC
TRBV2	few	TRBJ2-3	.	CASSYGPTTDTQYF	TGTGCCAGCAGTTACGGCCCGACTACAGATACGCAGTATTTT
TRBV19	.	TRBJ2-1	.	CASSQYPPGSSYNEQFF	TGTGCCAGTAGTCAATATCCTCCGGGATCCTCCTACAATGAGCAGTTCTTC
TRBV20-1	.	TRBJ2-4	TRBD1	CSARDRGSKTKNIQYF	TGCAGTGCTAGGGACAGGGGGTCCAAAACCAAAAACATTCAGTACTTC
TRBV25-1	few	TRBJ2-2	.	CASSEYPLGSGELFF	TGTGCCAGCAGTGAATATCCCCTAGGCTCCGGGGAGCTGTTTTTT
TRBV29-1	.	TRBJ2-1	.	CSGKQGGNEQFF	TGCAGCGGCAAACAGGGTGGCAATGAGCAGTTCTTC
TRBV28	.	TRBJ2-7	.	CASSPHRSSYEQYF	TGTGCCAGCAGTCCCCACAGGTCGAGCTACGAGCAGTACTTC
TRBV20-1	.	TRBJ2-7	TRBD2	CSAPLRTSGGFGQYF	TGCAGTGCTCCCCTCCGGACTAGCGGGGGCTTTGGGCAGTACTTC
TRBV6-1	few	TRBJ2-2	.	CASRMIRETGELFF	TGTGCCAGCAGAATGATCAGGGAGACCGGGGAGCTGTTTTTT
TRBV6-5	.	TRBJ2-7	.	CASSLSPVGAATSYEQYF	TGTGCCAGCAGTTTAAGCCCGGTGGGGGCCGCCACTTCCTACGAGCAGTACTTC
TRBV2	few	TRBJ2-5	.	CASSGGPPSMGETQYF	TGTGCCAGCAGTGGGGGCCCCCCAAGTATGGGAGAGACCCAGTACTTC